These 26 T cell receptor beta chains were sequenced from one sample in a study of technical replicates of blood from a few donors. Data came from immunoSEQ multiplex PCR; TCRdb stores just in-frame clones and leaves some out. The sample consists of over 65,000 clones, roughly 98% of them appearing once. Sequencing used T cells isolated from PBMCs. These receptors originate from a human donor in good health.

This sequence joins TRBV18 and TRBJ2-3; 11 nucleotides match TRBD2. Unmatched junction bases numbered 2, after V lost 3 bases and J lost 3 bases. Germline CDR1 and CDR2: KGHSH and LQKENI. The CDR3 is made up of 15 amino acids. The CDR3 bases are TGTGCCAGCTCACCGACTAGCGGGATGACAGATACGCAGTATTTT. Translating it yields CASSPTSGMTDTQYF.

This rearrangement joins TRBV18 to TRBJ2-1; 9 bases agree with TRBD2. The length of the CDR3 is 19 residues. Per germline, CDR1 KGHSH and CDR2 LQKENI. Trimming at V came to 2 bases and at J to 7 bases, leaving 18 bases not matched to a gene. The CDR3 here is CASSPSVGGTSLRRNEQFF. The CDR3 DNA follows: TGTGCCAGCTCACCATCGGTTGGGGGGACTAGCCTCCGACGGAATGAGCAGTTCTTC.

V and J are TRBV6-5 and TRBJ2-3, with 11 bases that match TRBD2. Per germline, CDR1 MNHEY and CDR2 SVGAGI. V lost 3 bases to trimming and J lost 5 bases; unmatched junction nucleotides: 4. The CDR3 runs to 15 residues. This CDR3 is CASSYTSGSRDTQYF. DNA of the CDR3: TGTGCCAGCAGTTATACTAGCGGGAGTCGAGATACGCAGTATTTT.

The chain couples TRBV9 to TRBJ2-3; D ambiguous. The CDR3 has 13 residues. Germline V lookup: CDR1 SGDLS, CDR2 YYNGEE. V was trimmed by 0 bases and J by 3 bases, leaving 5 bases between them. CDR3 sequence: CASSVDQTDTQYF. CDR3 in DNA: TGTGCCAGCAGCGTAGACCAGACAGATACGCAGTATTTT.

The chain couples TRBV18 to TRBJ2-7; TRBD2 matches 12 bases. The ends lost 3 bases at V and 4 bases at J; junction bases unmatched: 4. The germline V gene encodes CDR1 KGHSH and CDR2 LQKENI. This CDR3 is 15 amino acids long. CDR3 coding DNA: TGTGCCAGCTCACCCGGACTAGCGGGGAAATACGAGCAGTACTTC. The encoded protein is CASSPGLAGKYEQYF.

This CDR3 is CASSPETPSSYNEQFF. The CDR3 DNA reads as TGTGCCAGCAGTCCCGAAACACCTAGCTCCTACAATGAGCAGTTCTTC. The rearrangement joins TRBV28 to TRBJ2-1; no clear D gene. This CDR3 region has 16 residues. CDR1 and CDR2 (germline): MDHEN, SYDVKM. Trimming left V 5 bases short and J 0 bases short, with 14 bases between.

This chain's CDR3 is CAWGSDRTEAFF. CDR3 DNA sequence: TGTGCCTGGGGATCAGACAGGACTGAAGCTTTCTTT. The chain uses TRBV30 and TRBJ1-1; D might be TRBD1 (6 bases). Trimming shortened V by 5 bases and J by 5 bases, and 12 bases separated the two germline ends. In germline, CDR1 is GTSNPN, CDR2 SVGIG (reference sequence). This CDR3 comprises 12 residues.

V and J are TRBV10-2 and TRBJ2-5, with 10 bases that match TRBD2. The CDR3 extends over 14 amino acids. V dropped 6 bases and J dropped 5; count of bases not matched to a gene: 6. From germline, CDR1 is WSHSY and CDR2 SAAADI. CDR3 region: CASRRTSGGETQYF. For the CDR3, the DNA is TGCGCCAGCAGGAGGACTAGCGGAGGGGAGACCCAGTACTTC.

The chain employs TRBV5-4 and TRBJ1-4; D is possibly TRBD1 (5 bases). This CDR3 has 15 amino acids. Looked up from germline, CDR1 is SGHNT and CDR2 is YYREEE (reference sequence). The V end lost 3 bases, the J end lost 0 bases, and 9 bases lay between the germline ends. This CDR3 reads CASSYSTATNEKLFF. CDR3 DNA: TGTGCCAGCAGCTATTCGACAGCAACTAATGAAAAACTGTTTTTT.

This rearrangement joins TRBV9 to TRBJ2-2; 8 positions match TRBD1. Germline V gene lookup returns CDR1 SGDLS and CDR2 YYNGEE. V trimming: 3 bases; J trimming: 6 bases; junction bases outside the gene matches: 7. This CDR3 has 15 amino acids. The DNA of the CDR3 is TGTGCCAGCAGCGCCAGGGGGCTGGTTGCCGGGGAGCTGTTTTTT. Protein product: CASSARGLVAGELFF.

This sequence joins TRBV2 and TRBJ1-4; D uncertain. The CDR3 has 14 amino acids. Germline V gene lookup returns CDR1 SNHLY and CDR2 FYNNEI. V was cut by 7 bases and J by 8 bases, with 17 bases left in between. The CDR3 DNA reads as TGTGCCAGCATGGAGTCTAGTGGATACGAAAAACTGTTTTTT. Translation: CASMESSGYEKLFF.

Here the CDR3 reads CASSLAGGADTQYF. CDR3 coding DNA: TGTGCCAGCAGTTTAGCGGGAGGGGCAGATACGCAGTATTTT. The chain has TRBV2 and TRBJ2-3; TRBD2 matches at 11 bases. Germline trimming cut 5 bases from V and 4 bases from J; bases unmatched to any gene: 2. This CDR3 region has 14 residues. CDR1 is SNHLY, CDR2 FYNNEI, per germline. Full variable domain (remainder filled in from reference TRBV2 and TRBJ2-3): EPEVTQTPSHQVTQMGQEVILRCVPISNHLYFYWYRQILGQKVEFLVSFYNNEISEKSEIFDDQFSVERPDGSNFTLKIRSTKLEDSAMYFCASSLAGGADTQYFGPGTRLTVL.

The chain couples TRBV14 to TRBJ2-7; D is perhaps TRBD2 (5 bases). The CDR3 is made up of 13 amino acids. Looked up from germline, CDR1 is SGHDN and CDR2 is FVKESK. Trimming removed 0 bases from V and 6 bases from J, with 9 bases in between. CDR3 in amino acids: CASSQDLAGEQYF. CDR3 in DNA: TGTGCCAGCAGCCAAGATCTGGCGGGCGAGCAGTACTTC.

Only one count was recorded for this clone. The chain couples TRBV5-1 to TRBJ1-1, with D tentatively TRBD1 (5 bases). The germline gives CDR1 SGHRS, CDR2 YFSETQ. The CDR3 loop spans 13 amino acids. V lost 5 bases to trimming and J lost 1 base, with 9 bases between them. The CDR3 DNA reads TGCGCCAGCAGGGCGGGGCCGAACACTGAAGCTTTCTTT. Its protein is CASRAGPNTEAFF. The whole variable domain, remainder taken from reference TRBV5-1 and TRBJ1-1, is KAGVTQTPRYLIKTRGQQVTLSCSPISGHRSVSWYQQTPGQGLQFLFEYFSETQRNKGNFPGRFSGRQFSNSRSEMNVSTLELGDSALYLCASRAGPNTEAFFGQGTRLTVV.

The rearrangement links TRBV4-1 to TRBJ2-3; TRBD2 might be the D (5 bases). Germline V gene data show CDR1 as MGHRA and CDR2 as YSYEKL. Trimming took off 0 bases at V and 2 bases at J, with 9 bases between the two ends. The CDR3 length is 15 residues. The CDR3 region is CASSQDPGNTDTQYF. CDR3 nucleotide sequence: TGCGCCAGCAGCCAAGATCCGGGGAACACAGATACGCAGTATTTT.

The V call is TRBV5-1, the J call TRBJ2-2; D ambiguous. The CDR3 covers 16 residues. The germline gives CDR1 SGHRS, CDR2 YFSETQ. Trimming stripped 1 base from V and 0 bases from J, with 10 bases between. This CDR3 is CASSLYTDTNTGELFF. CDR3 DNA: TGCGCCAGCAGCTTGTACACAGACACGAACACCGGGGAGCTGTTTTTT.

V and J are TRBV4-1 and TRBJ1-3; D is unresolved. V lost 8 bases to trimming and J lost 4 bases, with 9 bases between them. Germline-derived CDR1 and CDR2 are MGHRA and YSYEKL. The CDR3 spans 12 residues. In DNA form, the CDR3 reads TGCGCCAGCCGAGGGCCCGGAAACACCATATATTTT. Translating gives CASRGPGNTIYF.

This chain links TRBV9 with TRBJ2-7; D might be TRBD2 (8 bases). Per the germline V gene, CDR1 is SGDLS and CDR2 is YYNGEE. With 2 bases removed from V and 2 bases from J, the gap between germline ends came to 20 bases. CDR3 length: 17 amino acids. DNA of the CDR3: TGTGCCAGCAGCGTGGGGACAGCCGGGAGGGGCACCTACGAGCAGTACTTC. Translated: CASSVGTAGRGTYEQYF.

The DNA of the CDR3 is TGTGCCAGCGCGGGTTGGGGCACTGAAGCTTTCTTT. The encoded protein is CASAGWGTEAFF. The chain combines TRBV27 with TRBJ1-1; D is undetermined. This CDR3 region has 12 residues. The germline gives CDR1 MNHEY, CDR2 SMNVEV (reference sequence). V gave up 8 bases and J gave up 4 bases, with 11 bases separating them.

The rearrangement joins TRBV4-2 to TRBJ2-3, with 9 bases lining up with TRBD2. CDR1 is LGHNA, CDR2 YNFKEQ, per germline. The CDR3 spans 16 residues. V was pared by 7 bases and J by 4 bases, with 12 bases of the junction left unmatched. The CDR3 region has the DNA TGTGCCAGCACCCCGGGGGCAGTAGCGGGAGCAGATACGCAGTATTTT. It translates to CASTPGAVAGADTQYF.

This clone showed up just once. The chain recombines TRBV5-6 with TRBJ1-1; no clear D. The germline V gene has CDR1 SGHDT and CDR2 YYEEEE. The CDR3 is made up of 15 amino acids. The V end was cut by 2 bases, the J end by 3 bases, with 14 bases between. DNA of the CDR3: TGTGCCAGCAGCTTCCCCCGGGGTACGCACACTGAAGCTTTCTTT. Its protein is CASSFPRGTHTEAFF.

This clone was recorded a few times. The V call is TRBV6-5, the J call TRBJ2-3, with D maybe TRBD1 (6 bases). The V and J ends lost 9 bases and 5 bases respectively, with 15 bases between them. CDR1 MNHEY and CDR2 SVGAGI come from the germline V gene. CDR3 length: 13 residues. This chain's CDR3 is CASSTRGKDTQYF. The CDR3 DNA sequence: TGTGCCAGTTCGACAAGGGGGAAAGATACGCAGTATTTT.

The chain links TRBV4-2 to TRBJ2-3; tentatively, D is TRBD2 (6 bases). V lost 4 bases to trimming and J lost 0 bases, with 23 bases between them. In germline, CDR1 is LGHNA, CDR2 YNFKEQ. The CDR3 covers 19 residues. The CDR3 nucleotides are TGTGCCAGCAGCCTTCTAGCGCTACCCGCCGCGTCTAGCACAGATACGCAGTATTTT. It specifies CASSLLALPAASSTDTQYF.

This rearrangement joins TRBV10-3 to TRBJ2-7; 10 nucleotides align to TRBD2. This CDR3 contains 16 residues. V was clipped by 3 bases and J by 4 bases; unmatched bases: 9. Germline-derived CDR1 and CDR2 are ENHRY and SYGVKD. The CDR3 reads CAISDLAGEPPYEQYF. The CDR3 bases are TGTGCCATCAGTGACCTAGCGGGGGAACCCCCTTACGAGCAGTACTTC.

The chain links TRBV5-1 to TRBJ1-5; D ambiguous. Trimming took 4 bases from V and 3 from J, leaving 14 bases between them. This CDR3 has 15 residues. The germline gives CDR1 SGHRS, CDR2 YFSETQ. DNA of the CDR3: TGCGCCAGCAGCCGCGAAGATTCTTCCAATCAGCCCCAGCATTTT. Protein product: CASSREDSSNQPQHF.

The V call is TRBV2, the J call TRBJ1-5, with 10 bases lining up with TRBD1. The V and J ends lost 5 bases and 5 bases, in that order; junction bases with no gene match: 6. CDR1 and CDR2 (germline): SNHLY, FYNNEI. This CDR3 is built from 15 residues. The CDR3 coding sequence is TGTGCCAGCAGTAGACAGGGGGCGCGGTATCAGCCCCAGCATTTT. Amino acid sequence: CASSRQGARYQPQHF.